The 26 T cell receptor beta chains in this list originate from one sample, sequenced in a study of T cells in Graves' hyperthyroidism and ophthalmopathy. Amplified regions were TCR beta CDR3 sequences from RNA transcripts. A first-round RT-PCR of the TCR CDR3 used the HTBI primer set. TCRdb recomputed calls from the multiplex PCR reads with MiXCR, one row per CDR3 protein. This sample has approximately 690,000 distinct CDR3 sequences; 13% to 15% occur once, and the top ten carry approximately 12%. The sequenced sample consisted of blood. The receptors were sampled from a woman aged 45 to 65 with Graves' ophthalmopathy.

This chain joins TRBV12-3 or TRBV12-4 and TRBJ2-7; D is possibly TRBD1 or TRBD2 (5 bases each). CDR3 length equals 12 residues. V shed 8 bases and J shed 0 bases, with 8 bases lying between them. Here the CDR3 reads CASGTVSYEQYF. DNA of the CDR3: TGTGCCAGCGGGACCGTCTCCTACGAGCAGTACTTC.

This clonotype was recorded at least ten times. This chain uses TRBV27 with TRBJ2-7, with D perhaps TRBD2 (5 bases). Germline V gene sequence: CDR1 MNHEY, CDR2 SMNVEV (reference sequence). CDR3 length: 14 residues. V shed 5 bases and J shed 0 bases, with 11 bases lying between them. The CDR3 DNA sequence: TGTGCCAGCAGTATACGGGGTAACTCCTACGAGCAGTACTTC. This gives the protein CASSIRGNSYEQYF.

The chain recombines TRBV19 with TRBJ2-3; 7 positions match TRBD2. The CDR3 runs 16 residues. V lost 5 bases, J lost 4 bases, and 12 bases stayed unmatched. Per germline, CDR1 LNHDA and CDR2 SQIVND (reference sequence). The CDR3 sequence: CASSAWTRPIPDTQYF. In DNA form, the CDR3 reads TGTGCCAGTAGTGCCTGGACTAGGCCCATTCCAGATACGCAGTATTTT.

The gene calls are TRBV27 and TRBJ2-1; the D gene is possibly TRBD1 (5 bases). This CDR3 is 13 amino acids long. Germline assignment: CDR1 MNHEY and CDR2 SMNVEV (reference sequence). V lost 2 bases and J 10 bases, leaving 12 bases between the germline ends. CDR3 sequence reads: CASSLQGYGEQFF. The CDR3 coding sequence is TGTGCCAGCAGTTTACAGGGTTACGGGGAGCAGTTCTTC.

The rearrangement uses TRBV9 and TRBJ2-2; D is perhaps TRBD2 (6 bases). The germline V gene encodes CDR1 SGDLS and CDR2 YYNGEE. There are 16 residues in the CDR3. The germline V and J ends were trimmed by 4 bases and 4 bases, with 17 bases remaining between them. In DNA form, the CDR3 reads TGTGCCAGCAGCCCCAGGACCCGGCGGGGCACCGGGGAGCTGTTTTTT. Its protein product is CASSPRTRRGTGELFF.

The CDR3 nucleotides are TGCGCCAGCAGCCAAGCTCGGGGGAGGGCAAGCACCGGGGAGCTGTTTTTT. The encoded protein is CASSQARGRASTGELFF. V gene TRBV4-3 combines with J gene TRBJ2-2; 7 bases align to TRBD2. Germline values: CDR1 LGHNA, CDR2 YSLEER. V was clipped by 1 base and J by 4 bases; unmatched bases: 9. This CDR3 spans 17 amino acids.

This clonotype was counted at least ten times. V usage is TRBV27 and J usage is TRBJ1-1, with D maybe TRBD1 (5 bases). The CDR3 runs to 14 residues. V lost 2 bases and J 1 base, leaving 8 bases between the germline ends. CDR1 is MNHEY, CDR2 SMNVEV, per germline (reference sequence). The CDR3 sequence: CASSLVQGNTEAFF. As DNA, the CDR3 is TGTGCCAGCAGTTTAGTGCAGGGGAACACTGAAGCTTTCTTT.

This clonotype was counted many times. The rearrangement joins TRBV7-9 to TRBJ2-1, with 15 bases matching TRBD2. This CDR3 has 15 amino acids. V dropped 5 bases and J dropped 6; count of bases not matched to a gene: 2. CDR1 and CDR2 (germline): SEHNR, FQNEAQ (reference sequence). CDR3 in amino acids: CASSRTSGRGNEQFF. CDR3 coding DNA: TGTGCCAGCAGCAGGACTAGCGGGAGGGGCAATGAGCAGTTCTTC.

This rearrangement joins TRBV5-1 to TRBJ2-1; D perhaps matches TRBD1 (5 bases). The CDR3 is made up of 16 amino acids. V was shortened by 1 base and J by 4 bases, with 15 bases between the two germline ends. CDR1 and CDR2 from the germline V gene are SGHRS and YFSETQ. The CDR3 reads CASSLSPRDGYNEQFF. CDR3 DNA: TGCGCCAGCAGCTTGTCCCCCAGGGATGGGTACAATGAGCAGTTCTTC.

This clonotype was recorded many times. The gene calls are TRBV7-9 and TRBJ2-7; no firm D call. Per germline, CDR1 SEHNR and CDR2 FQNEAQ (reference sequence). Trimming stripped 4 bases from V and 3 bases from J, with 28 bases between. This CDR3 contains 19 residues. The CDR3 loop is CASSSRPTIGPLFNYEQYF. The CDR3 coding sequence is TGTGCCAGCAGCTCCAGACCAACGATAGGGCCCTTATTTAACTACGAGCAGTACTTC.

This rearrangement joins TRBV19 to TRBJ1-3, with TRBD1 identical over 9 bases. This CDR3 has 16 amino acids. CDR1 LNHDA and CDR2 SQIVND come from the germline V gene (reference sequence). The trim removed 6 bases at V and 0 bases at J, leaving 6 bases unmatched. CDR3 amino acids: CASRIGTGSSGNTIYF. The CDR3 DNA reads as TGTGCCAGTAGAATTGGGACAGGGAGCTCTGGAAACACCATATATTTT.

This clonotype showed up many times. CDR3 residues: CASSSSGRLEQYF. CDR3 bases: TGTGCCAGCAGCTCTAGCGGGAGGCTCGAGCAGTACTTC. V and J are TRBV11-3 and TRBJ2-7; the match to TRBD2 covers 11 bases. Germline CDR1 is SGHNT and CDR2 is YENEEA. V trimming: 4 bases; J trimming: 6 bases; junction bases outside the gene matches: 2. The CDR3 is 13 residues long.

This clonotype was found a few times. Written as DNA, the CDR3 is TGCAGCGTTGAAAGCCGGGAGGAAGAGACCCAGTACTTC. Its protein product is CSVESREEETQYF. V and J are TRBV29-1 and TRBJ2-5, with 7 nucleotides matching TRBD2. Germline lookup yields CDR1 SQVTM and CDR2 ANQGSEA. The V and J ends lost 2 bases and 3 bases, in that order; junction bases with no gene match: 3. This CDR3 region has 13 residues.

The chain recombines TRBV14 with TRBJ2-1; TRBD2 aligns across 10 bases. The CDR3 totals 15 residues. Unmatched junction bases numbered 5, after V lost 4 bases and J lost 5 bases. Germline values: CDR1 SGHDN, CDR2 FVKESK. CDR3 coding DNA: TGTGCCAGCAGCCCAACTAGCGGGACTCACAATGAGCAGTTCTTC. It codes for CASSPTSGTHNEQFF. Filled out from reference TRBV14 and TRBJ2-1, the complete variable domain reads EAGVTQFPSHSVIEKGQTVTLRCDPISGHDNLYWYRRVMGKEIKFLLHFVKESKQDESGMPNNRFLAERTGGTYSTLKVQPAELEDSGVYFCASSPTSGTHNEQFFGPGTRLTVL.

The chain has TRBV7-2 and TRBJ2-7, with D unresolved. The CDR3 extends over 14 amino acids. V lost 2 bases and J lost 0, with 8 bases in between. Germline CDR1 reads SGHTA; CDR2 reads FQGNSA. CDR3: CASSLIANSYEQYF. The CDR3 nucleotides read TGTGCCAGCAGCTTAATAGCCAACTCCTACGAGCAGTACTTC.

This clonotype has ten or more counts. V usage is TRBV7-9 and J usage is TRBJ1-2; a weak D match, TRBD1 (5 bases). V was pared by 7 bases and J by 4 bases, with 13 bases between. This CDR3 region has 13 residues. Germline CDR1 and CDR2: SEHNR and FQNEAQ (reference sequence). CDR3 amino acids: CASIQQGGYGYTF. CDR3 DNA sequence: TGTGCCAGCATACAGCAGGGAGGCTATGGCTACACCTTC.

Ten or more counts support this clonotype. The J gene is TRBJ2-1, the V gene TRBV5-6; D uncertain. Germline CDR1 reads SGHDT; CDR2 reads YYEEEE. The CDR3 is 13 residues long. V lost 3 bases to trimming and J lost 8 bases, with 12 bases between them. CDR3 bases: TGTGCCAGCAGCTCCTTCTTTACGGATGAGCAGTTCTTC. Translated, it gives CASSSFFTDEQFF.

The CDR3 DNA reads TGTGCCAGCACTAGAGCTAGTAACACCGGGGAGCTGTTTTTT. Translation: CASTRASNTGELFF. This chain joins TRBV28 and TRBJ2-2; no reliable D call. Trimming stripped 7 bases from V and 2 bases from J, with 11 bases between. This CDR3 region has 14 residues. Per the germline V gene, CDR1 is MDHEN and CDR2 is SYDVKM.

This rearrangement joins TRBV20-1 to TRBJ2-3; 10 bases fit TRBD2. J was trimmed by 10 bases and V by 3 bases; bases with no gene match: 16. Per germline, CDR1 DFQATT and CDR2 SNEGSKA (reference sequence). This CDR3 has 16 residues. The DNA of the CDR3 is TGCAGTGCTAGGGAGAGAACTAGCGGGGTCTTGGGGGCGCAGTATTTT. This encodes CSARERTSGVLGAQYF.

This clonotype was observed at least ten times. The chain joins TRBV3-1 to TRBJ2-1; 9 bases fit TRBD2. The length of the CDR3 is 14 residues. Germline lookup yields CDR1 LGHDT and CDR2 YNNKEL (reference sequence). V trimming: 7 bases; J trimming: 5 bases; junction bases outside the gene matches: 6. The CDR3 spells CASMETSGNNEQFF. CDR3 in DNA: TGTGCCAGCATGGAGACTAGCGGAAACAATGAGCAGTTCTTC.

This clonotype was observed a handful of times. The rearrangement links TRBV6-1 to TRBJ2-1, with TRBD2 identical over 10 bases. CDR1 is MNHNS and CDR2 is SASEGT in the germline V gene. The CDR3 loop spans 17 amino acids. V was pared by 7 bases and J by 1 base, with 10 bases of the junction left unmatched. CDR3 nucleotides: TGTGCCAGCACCCGGACTAGCGGTGGCCCGTCCTACAATGAGCAGTTCTTC. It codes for CASTRTSGGPSYNEQFF.

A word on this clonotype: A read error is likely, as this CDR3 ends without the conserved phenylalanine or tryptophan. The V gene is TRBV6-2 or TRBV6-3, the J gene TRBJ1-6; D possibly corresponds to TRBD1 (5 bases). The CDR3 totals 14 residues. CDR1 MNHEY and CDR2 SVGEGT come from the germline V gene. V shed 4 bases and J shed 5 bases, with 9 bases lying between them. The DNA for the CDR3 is TGTGCCAGCAGTTCCCAGGGAAATAATTCACCCCTCCACCTT. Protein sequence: CASSSQGNNSPLHL.

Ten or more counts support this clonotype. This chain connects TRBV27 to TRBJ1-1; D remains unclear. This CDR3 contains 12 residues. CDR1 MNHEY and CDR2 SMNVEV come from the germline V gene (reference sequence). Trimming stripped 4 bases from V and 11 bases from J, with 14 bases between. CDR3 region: CASSSNRLGAFF. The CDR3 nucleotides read TGTGCCAGCAGTTCCAATCGTTTGGGGGCTTTCTTT.

Here the CDR3 reads CASSSNLGQGVSTDTQYF. The CDR3 bases are TGTGCCAGCAGTTCTAACCTGGGACAGGGGGTTAGTACAGATACGCAGTATTTT. This chain connects TRBV2 to TRBJ2-3; 11 nucleotides agree with TRBD1. There are 18 residues in the CDR3. J was trimmed by 3 bases and V by 5 bases; bases with no gene match: 13. Germline V gene sequence: CDR1 SNHLY, CDR2 FYNNEI. The full variable domain, with the rest looked up from reference TRBV2 and TRBJ2-3, is EPEVTQTPSHQVTQMGQEVILRCVPISNHLYFYWYRQILGQKVEFLVSFYNNEISEKSEIFDDQFSVERPDGSNFTLKIRSTKLEDSAMYFCASSSNLGQGVSTDTQYFGPGTRLTVL.

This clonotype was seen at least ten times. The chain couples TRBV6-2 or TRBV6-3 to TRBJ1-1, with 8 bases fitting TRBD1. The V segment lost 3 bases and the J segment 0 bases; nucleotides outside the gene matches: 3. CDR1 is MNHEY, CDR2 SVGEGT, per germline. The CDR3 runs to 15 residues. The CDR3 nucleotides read TGTGCCAGCAGTTATCAGGACAGGGTGAACACTGAAGCTTTCTTT. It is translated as CASSYQDRVNTEAFF.

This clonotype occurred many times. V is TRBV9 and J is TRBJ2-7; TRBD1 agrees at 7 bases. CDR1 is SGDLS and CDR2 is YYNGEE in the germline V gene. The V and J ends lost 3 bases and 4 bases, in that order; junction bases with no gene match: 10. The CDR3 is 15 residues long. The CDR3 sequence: CASSEGAGGSYEQYF. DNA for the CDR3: TGTGCCAGCAGCGAGGGGGCAGGGGGATCATACGAGCAGTACTTC.